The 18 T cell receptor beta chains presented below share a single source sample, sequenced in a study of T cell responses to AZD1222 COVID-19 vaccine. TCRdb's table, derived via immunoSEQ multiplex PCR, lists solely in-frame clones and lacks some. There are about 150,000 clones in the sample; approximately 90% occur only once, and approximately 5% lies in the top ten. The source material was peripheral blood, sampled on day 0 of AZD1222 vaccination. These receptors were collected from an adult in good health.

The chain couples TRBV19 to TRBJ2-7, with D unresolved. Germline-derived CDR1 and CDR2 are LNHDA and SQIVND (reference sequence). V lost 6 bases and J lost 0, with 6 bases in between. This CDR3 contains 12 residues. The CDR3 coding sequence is TGTGCCAGTAGCTCGGACTCCTACGAGCAGTACTTC. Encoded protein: CASSSDSYEQYF.

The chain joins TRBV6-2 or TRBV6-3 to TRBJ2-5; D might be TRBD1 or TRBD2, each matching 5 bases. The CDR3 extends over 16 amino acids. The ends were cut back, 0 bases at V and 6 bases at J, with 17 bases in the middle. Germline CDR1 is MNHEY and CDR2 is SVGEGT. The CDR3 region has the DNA TGTGCCAGCAGTTACTCGATGCAGGGTTGGGGGAAGACCCAGTACTTC. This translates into CASSYSMQGWGKTQYF.

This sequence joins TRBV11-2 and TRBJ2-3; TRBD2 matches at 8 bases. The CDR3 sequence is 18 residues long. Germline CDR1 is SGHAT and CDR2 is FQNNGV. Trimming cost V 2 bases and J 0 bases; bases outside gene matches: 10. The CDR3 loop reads CASSLHLGRLASTDTQYF. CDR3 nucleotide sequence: TGTGCCAGCAGCTTACACCTCGGTCGACTAGCGAGCACAGATACGCAGTATTTT.

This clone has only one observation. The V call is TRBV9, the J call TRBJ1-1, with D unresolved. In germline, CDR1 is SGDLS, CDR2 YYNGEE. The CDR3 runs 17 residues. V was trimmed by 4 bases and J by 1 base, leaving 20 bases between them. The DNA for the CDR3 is TGTGCCAGCAGCCCCCGTATAGGCTTCCCGGGGAACACTGAAGCTTTCTTT. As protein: CASSPRIGFPGNTEAFF.

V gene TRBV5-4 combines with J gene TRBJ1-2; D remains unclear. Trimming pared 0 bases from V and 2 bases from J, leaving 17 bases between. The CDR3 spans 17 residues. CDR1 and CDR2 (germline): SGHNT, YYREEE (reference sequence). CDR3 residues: CASSLGQARTANYGYTF. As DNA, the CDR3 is TGTGCCAGCAGCTTGGGGCAGGCCCGCACTGCAAACTATGGCTACACCTTC. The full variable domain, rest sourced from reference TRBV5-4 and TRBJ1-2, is ETGVTQSPTHLIKTRGQQVTLRCSSQSGHNTVSWYQQALGQGPQFIFQYYREEENGRGNFPPRFSGLQFPNYSSELNVNALELDDSALYLCASSLGQARTANYGYTFGSGTRLTVV.

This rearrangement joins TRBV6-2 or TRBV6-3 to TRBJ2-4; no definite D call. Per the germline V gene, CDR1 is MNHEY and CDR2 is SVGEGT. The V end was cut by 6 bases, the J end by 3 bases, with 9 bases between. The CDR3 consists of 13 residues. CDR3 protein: CASSVDDKNIQYF. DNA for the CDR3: TGTGCCAGCAGCGTCGATGACAAAAACATTCAGTACTTC.

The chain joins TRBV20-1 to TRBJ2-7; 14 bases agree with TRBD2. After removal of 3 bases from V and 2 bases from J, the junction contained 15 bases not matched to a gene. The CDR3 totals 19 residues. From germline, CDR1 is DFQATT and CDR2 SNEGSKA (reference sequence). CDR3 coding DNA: TGCAGTGCTAGTAGACTAGCGGGAGGGCCGGAGGTCGGACCCTACGAGCAGTACTTC. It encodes CSASRLAGGPEVGPYEQYF.

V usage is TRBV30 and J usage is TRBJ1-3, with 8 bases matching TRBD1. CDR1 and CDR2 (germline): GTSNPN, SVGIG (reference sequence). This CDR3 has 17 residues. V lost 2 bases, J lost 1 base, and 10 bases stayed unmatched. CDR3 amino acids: CAWSFLTGQESGNTIYF. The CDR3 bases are TGTGCCTGGAGTTTCCTAACGGGACAGGAGTCTGGAAACACCATATATTTT. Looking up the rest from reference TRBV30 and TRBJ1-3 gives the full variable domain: SQTIHQWPATLVQPVGSPLSLECTVEGTSNPNLYWYRQAAGRGLQLLFYSVGIGQISSEVPQNLSASRPQDRQFILSSKKLLLSDSGFYLCAWSFLTGQESGNTIYFGEGSWLTVV.

In DNA, the CDR3 is TGTGCCATCAGACCCGGGACTAGCGGGCAAGAGACCCAGTACTTC. Translated: CAIRPGTSGQETQYF. The chain combines TRBV10-3 with TRBJ2-5; 12 nucleotides match TRBD2. The CDR3 runs 15 residues. Looked up from germline, CDR1 is ENHRY and CDR2 is SYGVKD. V lost 6 bases to trimming and J lost 2 bases; unmatched junction nucleotides: 4.

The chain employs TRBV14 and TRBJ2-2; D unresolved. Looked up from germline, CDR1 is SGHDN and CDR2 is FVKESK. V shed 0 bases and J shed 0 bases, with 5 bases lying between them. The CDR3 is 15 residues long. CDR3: CASSQESTNTGELFF. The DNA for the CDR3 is TGTGCCAGCAGCCAAGAAAGCACGAACACCGGGGAGCTGTTTTTT.

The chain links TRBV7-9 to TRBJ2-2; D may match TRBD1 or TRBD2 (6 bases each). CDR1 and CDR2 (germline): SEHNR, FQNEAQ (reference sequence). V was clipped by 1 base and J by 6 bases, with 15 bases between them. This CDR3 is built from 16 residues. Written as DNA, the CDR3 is TGTGCCAGCAGCTTAGTGATCGGGGGCCCAGCCGGGGAGCTGTTTTTT. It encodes CASSLVIGGPAGELFF.

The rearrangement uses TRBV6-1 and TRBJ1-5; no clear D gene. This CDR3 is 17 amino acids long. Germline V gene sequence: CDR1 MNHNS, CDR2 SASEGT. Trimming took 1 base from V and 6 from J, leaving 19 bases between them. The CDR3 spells CASSEEIGGGMSQPQHF. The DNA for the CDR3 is TGTGCCAGCAGTGAAGAGATTGGAGGAGGTATGAGTCAGCCCCAGCATTTT.

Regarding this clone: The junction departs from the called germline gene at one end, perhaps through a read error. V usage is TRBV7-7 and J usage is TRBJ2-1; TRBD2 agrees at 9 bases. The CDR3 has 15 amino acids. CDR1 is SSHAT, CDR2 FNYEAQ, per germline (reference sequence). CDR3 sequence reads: CASSRGTSPSNEQFF. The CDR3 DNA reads TGTGCTAGCAGTCGCGGGACTAGCCCGTCCAATGAGCAGTTCTTC.

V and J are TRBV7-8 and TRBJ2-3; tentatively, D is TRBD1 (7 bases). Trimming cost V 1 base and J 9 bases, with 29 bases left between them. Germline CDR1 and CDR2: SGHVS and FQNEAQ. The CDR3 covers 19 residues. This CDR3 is CASSLVGRQGDSSRGTQYF. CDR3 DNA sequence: TGTGCCAGCAGCTTAGTCGGCCGACAGGGCGACTCAAGCCGGGGGACGCAGTATTTT.

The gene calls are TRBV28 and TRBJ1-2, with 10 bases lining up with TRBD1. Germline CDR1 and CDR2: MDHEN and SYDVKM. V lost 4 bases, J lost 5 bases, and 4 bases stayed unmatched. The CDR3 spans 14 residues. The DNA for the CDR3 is TGTGCCAGCAGTTGGGGGACAGGGGATTATGGCTACACCTTC. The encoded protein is CASSWGTGDYGYTF.

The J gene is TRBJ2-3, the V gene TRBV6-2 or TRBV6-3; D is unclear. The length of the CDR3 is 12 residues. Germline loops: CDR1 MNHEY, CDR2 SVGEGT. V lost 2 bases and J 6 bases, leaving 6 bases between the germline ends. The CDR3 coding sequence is TGTGCCAGCAGTTACAGGGTGGATACGCAGTATTTT. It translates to CASSYRVDTQYF.

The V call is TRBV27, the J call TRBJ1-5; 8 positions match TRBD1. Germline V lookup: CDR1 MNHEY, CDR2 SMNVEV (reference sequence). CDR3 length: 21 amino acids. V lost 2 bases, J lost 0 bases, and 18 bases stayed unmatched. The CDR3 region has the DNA TGTGCCAGCAGTTTACGGTCTCCGGGACAGGAAGTTCCTAATAGCAATCAGCCCCAGCATTTT. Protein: CASSLRSPGQEVPNSNQPQHF.

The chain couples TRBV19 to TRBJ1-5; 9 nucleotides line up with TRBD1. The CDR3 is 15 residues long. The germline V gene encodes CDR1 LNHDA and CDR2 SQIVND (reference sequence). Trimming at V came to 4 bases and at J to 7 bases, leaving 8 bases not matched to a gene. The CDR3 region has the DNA TGTGCCAGTAGTACTACAGGGGGCTCTCCACAGCCCCAGCATTTT. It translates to CASSTTGGSPQPQHF.